The 29 T cell receptor beta chains presented below share a single source sample, sequenced in a study of OX40 agonist ivuxolimab in advanced cancers. The protocol was immunoSEQ multiplex PCR, while the TCRdb copy is restricted to in-frame clones and leaves out a portion. The sample has 45,000 to 55,000 clones; under 95% are singletons. Source: CD4+ or CD8+ T cells sorted from blood, taken in a trial of the OX40 agonist ivuxolimab. The origin of the receptors is an adult with an advanced solid tumor such as melanoma, head and neck, liver or kidney cancer.

The rearrangement joins TRBV7-9 to TRBJ2-7, with 8 positions matching TRBD1. This CDR3 contains 14 residues. The V gene's germline CDR1 is SEHNR and CDR2 FQNEAQ (reference sequence). Trimming cost V 1 base and J 6 bases; bases outside gene matches: 5. Here the CDR3 reads CASSLVGQGTEQYF. Written as DNA, the CDR3 is TGTGCCAGCAGCTTAGTAGGACAGGGAACCGAGCAGTACTTC. Supplemented by reference TRBV7-9 and TRBJ2-7, the full variable domain reads DTGVSQNPRHKITKRGQNVTFRCDPISEHNRLYWYRQTLGQGPEFLTYFQNEAQLEKSRLLSDRFSAERPKGSFSTLEIQRTEQGDSAMYLCASSLVGQGTEQYFGPGTRLTVT.

This chain uses TRBV19 with TRBJ2-7; perhaps TRBD2 as D (5 bases). Trimming pared 3 bases from V and 4 bases from J, leaving 10 bases between. The CDR3 covers 13 residues. Germline values: CDR1 LNHDA, CDR2 SQIVND (reference sequence). The CDR3 DNA follows: TGTGCCAGTAGTATGGAGGTTTCGTACGAGCAGTACTTC. It specifies CASSMEVSYEQYF. The full variable domain, rest sourced from reference TRBV19 and TRBJ2-7, is DGGITQSPKYLFRKEGQNVTLSCEQNLNHDAMYWYRQDPGQGLRLIYYSQIVNDFQKGDIAEGYSVSREKKESFPLTVTSAQKNPTAFYLCASSMEVSYEQYFGPGTRLTVT.

The chain is built from TRBV9 and TRBJ2-3; 7 nucleotides align to TRBD1. Trimming removed 3 bases from V and 7 bases from J; junction bases left unmatched: 5. This CDR3 region has 13 residues. The germline V gene encodes CDR1 SGDLS and CDR2 YYNGEE. CDR3 in amino acids: CASSAPQGNTQYF. CDR3 sequence (DNA): TGTGCCAGCAGCGCCCCACAGGGGAATACGCAGTATTTT.

This chain uses TRBV13 with TRBJ1-2; a weak D match, TRBD1 (5 bases). The V and J ends lost 4 bases and 3 bases respectively, with 9 bases between them. CDR1 and CDR2 (germline): PRHDT, FYEKMQ (reference sequence). The CDR3 is 13 residues long. The DNA of the CDR3 is TGTGCCAGCAGCTCCACAGGTTACTATGGCTACACCTTC. Its protein is CASSSTGYYGYTF.

The chain uses TRBV28 and TRBJ2-7, with 14 nucleotides matching TRBD2. This CDR3 region has 22 residues. In germline, CDR1 is MDHEN, CDR2 SYDVKM. Trimming removed 3 bases from V and 3 bases from J; junction bases left unmatched: 22. CDR3 protein: CASSFPLASGTSGRRGDYEQYF. The CDR3 nucleotides are TGTGCCAGCAGTTTTCCTCTCGCCTCCGGGACTAGCGGGAGAAGAGGGGACTACGAGCAGTACTTC.

The chain combines TRBV2 with TRBJ2-3; 11 bases map to TRBD2. Germline V gene sequence: CDR1 SNHLY, CDR2 FYNNEI. V lost 2 bases to trimming and J lost 5 bases; unmatched junction nucleotides: 6. The CDR3 runs to 16 residues. This CDR3 is CASSEMGLAGGDTQYF. In DNA form, the CDR3 reads TGTGCCAGCAGTGAAATGGGGCTAGCGGGAGGAGATACGCAGTATTTT.

This clone was recorded a few times. The rearrangement joins TRBV4-2 to TRBJ1-2; D remains ambiguous. This CDR3 comprises 10 residues. The V gene's germline CDR1 is LGHNA and CDR2 YNFKEQ. Trimming removed 5 bases at V and 8 bases at J, with 6 bases between. CDR3 DNA: TGTGCCAGCAGCAACGGAGGCTACACCTTC. It encodes CASSNGGYTF.

This sequence joins TRBV7-2 and TRBJ2-7; D ambiguous. The CDR3 consists of 14 residues. V was pared by 5 bases and J by 3 bases, with 14 bases between. Germline CDR1 and CDR2: SGHTA and FQGNSA. The CDR3, as DNA: TGTGCCAGCAGCCCCCCTGGCCAGATCTACGAGCAGTACTTC. Translated, it gives CASSPPGQIYEQYF.

V usage is TRBV7-9 and J usage is TRBJ2-1; D is unclear. Germline V gene sequence: CDR1 SEHNR, CDR2 FQNEAQ (reference sequence). CDR3 length: 14 amino acids. V gave up 2 bases and J gave up 9 bases, with 14 bases separating them. The CDR3 is CASSLFGQAVEQFF. For the CDR3, the DNA is TGTGCCAGCAGCTTATTTGGGCAGGCGGTTGAGCAGTTCTTC.

The chain has TRBV27 and TRBJ2-1; 7 nucleotides agree with TRBD1. This CDR3 has 16 amino acids. Germline values: CDR1 MNHEY, CDR2 SMNVEV (reference sequence). V was pared by 4 bases and J by 5 bases, with 11 bases of the junction left unmatched. CDR3 sequence reads: CASSSLPTGQHNEQFF. Written as DNA, the CDR3 is TGTGCCAGCAGTTCCCTTCCCACGGGACAGCACAATGAGCAGTTCTTC.

This chain uses TRBV4-2 with TRBJ2-7; 7 bases line up with TRBD2. Germline V CDR1 and CDR2: LGHNA, YNFKEQ. This CDR3 comprises 18 residues. J was trimmed by 0 bases and V by 0 bases; bases with no gene match: 11. CDR3 protein: CASSQERNLAASSYEQYF. The DNA of the CDR3 is TGTGCCAGCAGCCAAGAACGAAACCTAGCGGCCAGCTCCTACGAGCAGTACTTC.

The chain is built from TRBV9 and TRBJ2-1; D not resolved. With 2 bases removed from V and 3 bases from J, the gap between germline ends came to 9 bases. CDR3 size: 14 residues. Germline V gives CDR1 SGDLS, CDR2 YYNGEE. CDR3 in amino acids: CASSVAPIYNEQFF. The CDR3 DNA reads TGTGCCAGCAGCGTGGCGCCAATCTACAATGAGCAGTTCTTC.

This clone appeared a few times. One junction end disagrees with the germline gene, perhaps due to a read error. The chain couples TRBV4-1 to TRBJ1-4; the D is unclear. In germline, CDR1 is MGHRA, CDR2 YSYEKL. The CDR3 totals 13 residues. This chain's CDR3 is CASSQPGVKGPLF. The CDR3 DNA sequence: TGCGCCAGCAGCCAACCAGGCGTCAAAGGACCGCTTTTT.

The V call is TRBV14, the J call TRBJ2-2; the D is unclear. Germline-derived CDR1 and CDR2 are SGHDN and FVKESK. Trimming removed 7 bases at V and 4 bases at J, with 10 bases between. CDR3 length equals 13 residues. Here the CDR3 reads CASKGRGTGELFF. The CDR3, as DNA: TGTGCCAGCAAAGGGCGAGGCACCGGGGAGCTGTTTTTT.

V and J are TRBV27 and TRBJ1-2; D possibly corresponds to TRBD1 (6 bases). Germline CDR1 and CDR2: MNHEY and SMNVEV (reference sequence). The CDR3 has 16 amino acids. V lost 5 bases and J lost 2, with 18 bases in between. The CDR3 loop is CASSLDSEQGNYGYTF. CDR3 in DNA: TGTGCCAGCAGTCTCGACTCGGAACAGGGAAACTATGGCTACACCTTC.

V usage is TRBV4-3 and J usage is TRBJ2-1; 8 bases agree with TRBD2. Germline CDR1 reads LGHNA; CDR2 reads YSLEER. The CDR3 sequence is 19 residues long. Trimming took 0 bases from V and 1 from J; bases not matched to a gene: 11. For the CDR3, the DNA is TGCGCCAGCAGCCAAGATATTACAGTGGGACTAGTTTCCTACAATGAGCAGTTCTTC. Amino acids: CASSQDITVGLVSYNEQFF.

This clone was found once. The rearrangement uses TRBV11-2 and TRBJ2-5; possible D gene TRBD1, 6 bases. The CDR3 covers 15 residues. Looked up from germline, CDR1 is SGHAT and CDR2 is FQNNGV. V was trimmed by 4 bases and J by 0 bases, leaving 12 bases between them. CDR3 residues: CASSSLDRYQETQYF. In DNA, the CDR3 is TGTGCCAGCAGCTCACTAGACAGGTACCAAGAGACCCAGTACTTC. The full variable domain, in which reference TRBV11-2 and TRBJ2-5 provide the parts outside the CDR3, is EAGVAQSPRYKIIEKRQSVAFWCNPISGHATLYWYQQILGQGPKLLIQFQNNGVVDDSQLPKDRFSAERLKGVDSTLKIQPAKLEDSAVYLCASSSLDRYQETQYFGPGTRLLVL.

V and J are TRBV30 and TRBJ1-5; D is unclear. V shed 0 bases and J shed 6 bases, with 9 bases lying between them. The CDR3 has 13 amino acids. The V gene's germline CDR1 is GTSNPN and CDR2 SVGIG (reference sequence). The chain's CDR3 is CAWSVDDSQPQHF. CDR3 DNA sequence: TGTGCCTGGAGTGTAGATGATAGTCAGCCCCAGCATTTT.

This clone has a handful of counts. This rearrangement joins TRBV6-5 to TRBJ1-5, with D perhaps TRBD1 (5 bases). The CDR3 sequence is 13 residues long. Trimming removed 11 bases from V and 1 base from J, with 12 bases in between. From germline, CDR1 is MNHEY and CDR2 SVGAGI. CDR3: CASRAGSNQPQHF. The CDR3 nucleotides are TGTGCCTCCCGGGCAGGGAGCAATCAGCCCCAGCATTTT.

The count of this clone is one. The junction shows a germline mismatch at one end, possibly a read error. V and J are TRBV5-8 and TRBJ1-1; D unresolved. CDR3 length equals 11 residues. Germline CDR1 SGHTS, CDR2 YDEGEE. The CDR3 here is CASSSNSEAFF. The CDR3 DNA reads TGTGCCAGCAGCAGCAACAGTGAAGCTTTCTTT.

The table lists this clone with a count of one. This rearrangement joins TRBV11-2 to TRBJ2-2; D unclear. The CDR3 runs 11 residues. CDR1 is SGHAT and CDR2 is FQNNGV in the germline V gene. Trimming left V 7 bases short and J 5 bases short, with 5 bases between. The CDR3: CASKGTGELFF. The CDR3 region has the DNA TGTGCCAGCAAAGGTACCGGGGAGCTGTTTTTT.

This clone was picked up one time. V gene TRBV19 combines with J gene TRBJ2-1; 8 nucleotides agree with TRBD2. The CDR3 spans 14 residues. V lost 6 bases, J lost 3 bases, and 4 bases stayed unmatched. Germline V gene sequence: CDR1 LNHDA, CDR2 SQIVND (reference sequence). Written as DNA, the CDR3 is TGTGCCAGTAGGGCGGGGGGAAACTACAATGAGCAGTTCTTC. This sequence encodes CASRAGGNYNEQFF.

This clone was detected once. The V call is TRBV19, the J call TRBJ1-5, with D possibly matching TRBD1 (5 bases). V was pared by 7 bases and J by 2 bases, with 12 bases between. Germline V lookup: CDR1 LNHDA, CDR2 SQIVND (reference sequence). The CDR3 spans 14 residues. The CDR3 sequence is CASMGPERNQPQHF. The CDR3 DNA is TGTGCCAGTATGGGGCCCGAACGCAATCAGCCCCAGCATTTT.

This clone was seen only a few times. The rearrangement joins TRBV7-6 to TRBJ2-5, with TRBD1 as a possible D gene (7 bases). Germline-derived CDR1 and CDR2 are SGHVS and FNYEAQ. The V end was cut by 3 bases, the J end by 7 bases, with 15 bases between. The CDR3 consists of 14 residues. The chain's CDR3 is CASSFGPQGGTQYF. CDR3 sequence (DNA): TGTGCCAGCAGCTTCGGACCGCAGGGGGGGACCCAGTACTTC. The variable domain in full, completed from reference TRBV7-6 and TRBJ2-5, reads GAGVSQSPRYKVTKRGQDVALRCDPISGHVSLYWYRQALGQGPEFLTYFNYEAQQDKSGLPNDRFSAERPEGSISTLTIQRTEQRDSAMYRCASSFGPQGGTQYFGPGTRLLVL.

The chain employs TRBV9 and TRBJ2-5; D possibly corresponds to TRBD1 (5 bases). Germline assignment: CDR1 SGDLS and CDR2 YYNGEE. The CDR3 spans 16 residues. V gave up 2 bases and J gave up 1 base, with 15 bases separating them. CDR3 residues: CASSVSDSNGQETQYF. In nucleotides, the CDR3 is TGTGCCAGCAGCGTCAGTGACAGTAACGGCCAAGAGACCCAGTACTTC.

The chain uses TRBV6-5 and TRBJ1-1, with D possibly matching TRBD1 (5 bases). CDR3 length: 13 amino acids. Trimming stripped 7 bases from V and 4 bases from J, with 13 bases between. Looked up from germline, CDR1 is MNHEY and CDR2 is SVGAGI. CDR3 sequence reads: CASIPGPGTEAFF. In DNA, the CDR3 is TGTGCCAGCATCCCGGGACCGGGCACTGAAGCTTTCTTT.

V is TRBV10-3 and J is TRBJ2-2; perhaps TRBD1 as D (6 bases). Between the trimmed V and J ends, which lost 10 bases and 4 bases, there was a span of 7 bases. The length of the CDR3 is 11 residues. Germline CDR1 reads ENHRY; CDR2 reads SYGVKD. The CDR3 loop is CATRGTGELFF. The CDR3 nucleotides read TGTGCCACCAGGGGCACCGGGGAGCTGTTTTTT.

The rearrangement joins TRBV27 to TRBJ1-5; D ambiguous. Trimming stripped 3 bases from V and 2 bases from J, with 8 bases between. Germline V lookup: CDR1 MNHEY, CDR2 SMNVEV (reference sequence). The CDR3 length is 14 residues. DNA of the CDR3: TGTGCCAGCAGTTTGAGAGGCGGCAATCAGCCCCAGCATTTT. The encoded protein is CASSLRGGNQPQHF.

The rearrangement joins TRBV7-9 to TRBJ2-2, with 10 bases matching TRBD2. The CDR3 is made up of 15 amino acids. Trimming removed 2 bases from V and 6 bases from J; junction bases left unmatched: 3. Looked up from germline, CDR1 is SEHNR and CDR2 is FQNEAQ (reference sequence). CDR3 sequence reads: CASSLPSGRSGELFF. The DNA for the CDR3 is TGTGCCAGCAGCTTACCTAGCGGGAGATCCGGGGAGCTGTTTTTT.